This T cell receptor beta chain was obtained from a study of beta chain features in type 1 diabetes. Findings of the study overall: Shorter TCRB CDR3s, moderately but significantly so, marked every one of the four CD4+ subsets in Type 1 diabetes patients.

The entirety of the isolated RNA underwent reverse transcription, so expressed TCRB transcripts were sequenced. Profiled with immunoSEQ multiplex PCR; TCRdb holds only in-frame clones, not every one. The sample carries 240,000 or so clones, 68% recorded once. In germline, CDR1 is SQVTM, CDR2 ANQGSEA. The CDR3 has 9 residues. Trimming removed 8 bases from V and 7 bases from J, with 7 bases in between. A word on this clone: The antigen is undetermined.

The V gene is TRBV29-1, the J gene TRBJ2-3; no firm D call. Sequenced material: naive CD4+ T cells from blood. The clonotype comes from a man aged 25-40 years in good health. This CDR3 is CSKSHTQYF. Written as DNA, the CDR3 is TGCAGCAAATCGCATACGCAGTATTTT.